A selection of T cell receptor beta chains follows, all from one sample in a study of shared clonotypes between healthy human individuals. Repertoires were generated with immunoSEQ multiplex PCR, while TCRdb's copy carries only in-frame clones and drops some. The sample lists under 1,100,000 clones; around 76% were seen once. Specimen: memory CD4+ T cells sorted from blood. Every receptor here comes from a man aged 18 to 30 in good health. Each CDR3 is given with its conserved first and last residue. A D gene is named only where the DNA matches it firmly. Only some rows state a clone size, as once, few, many or a class for expanded clones.

D,J,size,V,CDR3,DNA
-,TRBJ2-3,-,TRBV10-1,CASSETSYSTDTQYF,TGCGCCAGCAGTGAGACATCTTATAGCACAGATACGCAGTATTTT
TRBD1,TRBJ1-2,-,TRBV5-6,CASSLAGDSRRGYTF,TGTGCCAGCAGCTTGGCGGGGGACAGCCGTAGGGGCTACACCTTC
-,TRBJ1-6,few,TRBV19,CASSISNSPLHF,TGTGCCAGTAGTATCTCCAATTCACCCCTCCACTTT
TRBD1,TRBJ2-3,-,TRBV15,CATSGRDSRSTDTQYF,TGTGCCACCAGCGGTCGGGACAGCCGCTCCACAGATACGCAGTATTTT
TRBD2,TRBJ2-7,-,TRBV10-2,CASSTSGREEQYF,TGCGCCAGCAGTACTAGCGGGAGGGAAGAGCAGTACTTC
TRBD1,TRBJ1-1,-,TRBV5-1,CASSLVQGASNTEAFF,TGCGCCAGCAGCTTGGTACAGGGGGCTTCGAACACTGAAGCTTTCTTT
-,TRBJ1-1,-,TRBV4-1,CASSQDPSANTEAFF,TGCGCCAGCAGCCAAGATCCGTCGGCGAACACTGAAGCTTTCTTT
-,TRBJ2-7,few,TRBV28,CASSLSVGASEQYF,TGTGCCAGCAGTTTATCGGTGGGGGCTAGTGAGCAGTACTTC
TRBD1,TRBJ1-1,-,TRBV30,CAWSGPRQTGPNLMNTEAFF,TGTGCCTGGAGTGGCCCTAGACAGACAGGGCCCAATCTCATGAACACTGAAGCTTTCTTT
TRBD2,TRBJ2-3,-,TRBV4-3,CASSREGTRSDTQYF,TGCGCCAGCAGCAGGGAAGGGACTAGGTCAGATACGCAGTATTTT
TRBD1,TRBJ2-7,-,TRBV5-1,CASSRSGTGEPYEQYF,TGCGCCAGCAGCCGATCCGGGACAGGGGAACCCTACGAGCAGTACTTC
-,TRBJ1-3,few,TRBV10-2,CASSSLQGSGNTIYF,TGCGCCAGCAGTTCCCTACAGGGCTCTGGAAACACCATATATTTT
TRBD1,TRBJ2-2,-,TRBV5-1,CASSFGLGQGLRGTGELFF,TGCGCCAGCAGCTTTGGCCTGGGACAGGGTCTCCGTGGCACCGGGGAGCTGTTTTTT
TRBD2,TRBJ2-1,-,TRBV10-3,CAIKEAGGDHNEQFF,TGTGCCATCAAGGAAGCGGGAGGGGACCACAATGAGCAGTTCTTC
TRBD2,TRBJ2-1,once,TRBV19,CASSQIGLAGASYNEQFF,TGTGCCAGTAGTCAAATTGGACTAGCGGGAGCCTCCTACAATGAGCAGTTCTTC
-,TRBJ2-2,-,TRBV18,CASSPGEIGELFF,TGTGCCAGCTCGCCAGGGGAGATCGGGGAGCTGTTTTTT
TRBD1,TRBJ2-5,-,TRBV10-3,CAISEGDRLQETQYF,TGTGCCATCAGTGAAGGGGACAGACTCCAAGAGACCCAGTACTTC
-,TRBJ2-5,-,TRBV7-7,CASSRGQVGQETQYF,TGTGCTAGCAGCCGGGGGCAGGTGGGACAAGAGACCCAGTACTTC
-,TRBJ2-7,-,TRBV30,CAWGGRPYEQYF,TGTGCCTGGGGAGGGAGGCCCTACGAGCAGTACTTC
TRBD2,TRBJ2-2,-,TRBV28,CASSFRGVFPGELFF,TGTGCCAGCAGTTTTCGGGGGGTCTTTCCCGGGGAGCTGTTTTTT